A selection of T cell receptor beta chains follows, all from one sample in a study of OX40 agonist ivuxolimab in advanced cancers. Profiled with immunoSEQ multiplex PCR; TCRdb holds only in-frame clones, not every one. The table includes just over 80,000 clones, around 87% detected once. The sample consisted of CD4+ or CD8+ T cells sorted from blood, taken in a trial of the OX40 agonist ivuxolimab. Every receptor here comes from an adult with an advanced solid tumor such as melanoma, head and neck, liver or kidney cancer. Each CDR3 is given with its conserved first and last residue. D genes are given only for firm matches.

d_call: TRBD1; v_call: TRBV28; j_call: TRBJ1-6; cdr3_aa: CASSLGDRSSSPLHF
d_call: -; v_call: TRBV5-1; j_call: TRBJ2-7; cdr3_aa: CASSLEGTLYEQYF
d_call: TRBD1; v_call: TRBV5-5; j_call: TRBJ2-1; cdr3_aa: CASSFTGAYNEQFF
d_call: -; v_call: TRBV2; j_call: TRBJ2-2; cdr3_aa: CASRGDHGVRGELFF
d_call: -; v_call: TRBV5-6; j_call: TRBJ1-2; cdr3_aa: CASSFPTGGYTF
d_call: -; v_call: TRBV7-2; j_call: TRBJ1-3; cdr3_aa: CASSLGVVAGNTIYF
d_call: TRBD2; v_call: TRBV10-1; j_call: TRBJ2-3; cdr3_aa: CASSPGTSGPDTQYF
d_call: TRBD1; v_call: TRBV7-7; j_call: TRBJ2-1; cdr3_aa: CASSSRRGNEQFF
d_call: -; v_call: TRBV29-1; j_call: TRBJ1-5; cdr3_aa: CSAGAYNQPQHF
d_call: -; v_call: TRBV9; j_call: TRBJ2-3; cdr3_aa: CASSVESRADTQYF
d_call: -; v_call: TRBV5-1; j_call: TRBJ1-3; cdr3_aa: CASSFGAEPGNTIYF
d_call: TRBD2; v_call: TRBV10-2; j_call: TRBJ2-4; cdr3_aa: CASRPGVAGGLAKNIQYF
d_call: -; v_call: TRBV11-1; j_call: TRBJ2-7; cdr3_aa: CASSPEMQSYEQYF
d_call: -; v_call: TRBV19; j_call: TRBJ1-1; cdr3_aa: CASSMPRQGNTEAFF
d_call: -; v_call: TRBV7-2; j_call: TRBJ2-3; cdr3_aa: CASSKPGSGVTTDTQYF
d_call: TRBD1; v_call: TRBV5-5; j_call: TRBJ1-4; cdr3_aa: CASSPTGNTNEKLFF
d_call: -; v_call: TRBV6-5; j_call: TRBJ2-6; cdr3_aa: CASRGQYSGANVLTF
d_call: -; v_call: TRBV25-1; j_call: TRBJ2-3; cdr3_aa: CASRSTDTQYF
d_call: -; v_call: TRBV18; j_call: TRBJ1-2; cdr3_aa: CASSPGHLQNYGYTF
d_call: -; v_call: TRBV19; j_call: TRBJ2-7; cdr3_aa: CASTPEGRYEQYF
d_call: TRBD1; v_call: TRBV6-5; j_call: TRBJ2-1; cdr3_aa: CASSSHPGQGYNEQFF
d_call: -; v_call: TRBV9; j_call: TRBJ2-1; cdr3_aa: CASSVEGSNGYNEQFF
d_call: TRBD1; v_call: TRBV2; j_call: TRBJ1-4; cdr3_aa: CASSDQEGQGFGKLFF
d_call: -; v_call: TRBV29-1; j_call: TRBJ1-2; cdr3_aa: CSALEGGYYGYTF
d_call: -; v_call: TRBV7-2; j_call: TRBJ1-2; cdr3_aa: CASSLGHPTYGYTF
d_call: -; v_call: TRBV7-2; j_call: TRBJ1-4; cdr3_aa: CASSLARAEKLFF
d_call: -; v_call: TRBV2; j_call: TRBJ2-6; cdr3_aa: CANSARYSGANVLTF
d_call: -; v_call: TRBV5-5; j_call: TRBJ2-1; cdr3_aa: CASSLSTREQFF
d_call: -; v_call: TRBV6-5; j_call: TRBJ1-1; cdr3_aa: CASSYGPGVNTEAFF
d_call: -; v_call: TRBV7-6; j_call: TRBJ1-5; cdr3_aa: CASSLVPLGQGNYSNQPQHF
d_call: -; v_call: TRBV28; j_call: TRBJ1-2; cdr3_aa: CASKGAGANYGYTF
d_call: TRBD1; v_call: TRBV28; j_call: TRBJ1-4; cdr3_aa: CASSLPQGYEKLFF
d_call: -; v_call: TRBV6-5; j_call: TRBJ1-3; cdr3_aa: CASSYGGTGNTIYF